One sample yielded the 8 T cell receptor beta chains listed below, sequenced in a study of tissue T cells after allogeneic stem cell transplantation. The assay was immunoSEQ multiplex PCR, and TCRdb's table has in-frame clones only and misses some. Among under 1,500 clones listed, around three quarters were seen once. The input for sequencing was spleen tissue, taken at autopsy. The origin of the receptors is a male patient at least 60 years old with steroid-refractory graft-versus-host disease after an allogeneic stem cell transplant. Certain T cells may be donor cells from the graft.

This clone was seen a handful of times. A much larger clone differs by one base, so this may be a read error. The same CDR3 arises from other DNA sequences in this sample as well. The V and J genes are TRBV5-6 and TRBJ2-5, with TRBD2 identical over 8 bases. This CDR3 has 15 amino acids. Germline assignment: CDR1 SGHDT and CDR2 YYEEEE. The DNA of the CDR3 is TGCGCCAGCCGCGTGGGGGCCGGGGGGGGAGAGACCCAGTACTTC. Translating it yields CASRVGAGGGETQYF.

The V gene is TRBV4-1, the J gene TRBJ2-1; D not resolved. The CDR3 extends over 13 amino acids. Per germline, CDR1 MGHRA and CDR2 YSYEKL. V dropped 1 base and J dropped 5 bases, with 6 bases sitting between them. This CDR3 reads CASSQVGNNEQFF. In DNA form, the CDR3 reads TGCGCCAGCAGCCAAGTAGGGAACAATGAGCAGTTCTTC.

V and J are TRBV6-2 or TRBV6-3 and TRBJ2-1, with 7 bases lining up with TRBD2. Germline CDR1 reads MNHEY; CDR2 reads SVGEGT. This CDR3 is built from 16 residues. The junction had 11 bases not matched to a gene; V was cut back by 6 bases and J by 3 bases. The CDR3 nucleotides are TGTGCCAGCAGCACCGGGACTAAAGGGCTCTACAATGAGCAGTTCTTC. This sequence encodes CASSTGTKGLYNEQFF.

This clone is labeled hyperexpanded (1% or more). Additional DNA sequences in this sample encode the identical CDR3. The CDR3 is CASSLVAGGGETQYF. The CDR3 bases are TGTGCCAGCAGCTTGGTGGCCGGGGGGGGAGAGACCCAGTACTTC. The J gene is TRBJ2-5, the V gene TRBV5-6; 8 positions match TRBD2. The CDR3 spans 15 residues. J gave up 4 bases and V 0 bases, and 5 bases lay outside the gene matches. Germline V gives CDR1 SGHDT, CDR2 YYEEEE.

The gene calls are TRBV12-5 and TRBJ2-7; D may be TRBD1 (5 bases). The CDR3 length is 15 residues. The germline gives CDR1 LGHNT, CDR2 FRNRAP. Between the trimmed V and J ends, which lost 4 bases and 6 bases, there was a span of 19 bases. CDR3 nucleotide sequence: TGTGCTAGTGGTTCGCGTAGTGCAGGGATGATCGAGCAGTACTTC. Protein product: CASGSRSAGMIEQYF.

This chain joins TRBV5-6 and TRBJ2-7; D is perhaps TRBD2 (6 bases). CDR3 size: 15 residues. V shed 4 bases and J shed 4 bases, with 18 bases lying between them. Germline V lookup: CDR1 SGHDT, CDR2 YYEEEE. CDR3 bases: TGTGCCAGCAGCCCGACTTGGGCGGGGATTTACGAGCAGTACTTC. This sequence encodes CASSPTWAGIYEQYF.

J is TRBJ2-7 and V is TRBV5-1, with 7 bases aligning to TRBD1. The CDR3 length is 15 residues. Germline lookup yields CDR1 SGHRS and CDR2 YFSETQ. V was clipped by 0 bases and J by 3 bases; unmatched bases: 6. This CDR3 reads CASSLDSGQHYEQYF. The CDR3 coding sequence is TGCGCCAGCAGCTTGGACTCGGGACAGCACTACGAGCAGTACTTC.

The CDR3 loop is CASSVEGSSYEQYF. For the CDR3, the DNA is TGTGCCAGCAGCGTAGAGGGCAGCTCCTACGAGCAGTACTTC. The chain combines TRBV9 with TRBJ2-7; no clear D gene. CDR1 SGDLS and CDR2 YYNGEE come from the germline V gene. V dropped 0 bases and J dropped 0 bases, with 7 bases sitting between them. The CDR3 covers 14 residues. Full variable domain (outside the CDR3, taken from reference TRBV9 and TRBJ2-7): DSGVTQTPKHLITATGQRVTLRCSPRSGDLSVYWYQQSLDQGLQFLIQYYNGEERAKGNILERFSAQQFPDLHSELNLSSLELGDSALYFCASSVEGSSYEQYFGPGTRLTVT.